This TCR beta chain was obtained from a study of blood T cell repertoires in COVID-19. Across the study: Whether acute or convalescent, the COVID-19 samples came from the United States, Italy and Spain. T cells, B-cell-depleted T cells, or PBMCs provided the cDNA or gDNA that served as material.

Per the study methods: Quantification of nucleated cells was approximated via reference gene primer amplification. Produced via immunoSEQ multiplex PCR; TCRdb's table is partial and in-frame only. That table furnishes V, J and clone size, whereas the DNA furnished D and trimming. The data show fewer than 300,000 clones, 65% to 90% seen once. With 5 bases clipped from V and 15 bases from J, the junction kept 9 bases outside the gene matches. CDR1 LNHDA and CDR2 SQIVND come from the germline V gene (reference sequence). The CDR3 is 12 residues long. The chain recombines TRBV19 with TRBJ2-1; 8 nucleotides line up with TRBD1. The clonotype comes from a human donor in a cohort sampled during active COVID-19. The sequencing input was peripheral blood. CDR3 sequence: CASSVWDRYPFF. CDR3 DNA: TGTGCCAGTAGTGTATGGGACAGGTACCCGTTCTTC.